This TCR beta chain was obtained from a study of T cells after yellow fever vaccination. Turning to the study itself: Where fractions had low cell numbers, libraries were prepared from them with the SMART-Seq v4 Ultra Low Input RNA kit. Notes on the study in general: Clonotypes appearing in both CD4 and CD8 compartments existed, and their share was small. A weaker but faster secondary response was observed, peaking on day 5 versus 15. Most clones from primary vaccination resurfaced after the booster (around 95% CD4, around 90% CD8).

This clonotype was seen at least ten times. What it recognizes is unknown. Germline loops: CDR1 DFQATT, CDR2 SNEGSKA (reference sequence). V was cut by 6 bases and J by 6 bases, with 22 bases left in between. This CDR3 region has 15 residues. TCRdb independently ran MiXCR on the 5' RACE reads; one entry per CDR3 protein. The table has roughly 240,000 distinct CDR3 sequences, 6.5% to 7.5% seen once. The chain joins TRBV20-1 to TRBJ2-3; D is ambiguous. This specimen consisted of CD4+ T cells sorted from PBMCs, obtained on the day of the yellow fever booster vaccination. This clonotype originated in a young man who received the YFV17D yellow fever vaccine. The CDR3 here is CSAPPWLETSDTQYF. CDR3 sequence (DNA): TGCAGTGCCCCCCCTTGGTTGGAGACTTCCGATACGCAGTATTTT.